Each of the 25 T cell receptor beta chains below was sequenced from the same sample in a study of T cell changes during pregnancy in multiple sclerosis. Generated by immunoSEQ multiplex PCR, the TCRdb table keeps only in-frame clones and is missing some. This table holds approximately 70,000 clones, 90% to 95% found once. The sample in question was peripheral blood, obtained in the third trimester of pregnancy. The source of these receptors is a female donor with multiple sclerosis, enrolled in a pregnancy study.

This chain links TRBV7-2 with TRBJ1-5; 8 bases line up with TRBD1. The junction had 8 bases not matched to a gene; V was cut back by 4 bases and J by 0 bases. Germline V gene sequence: CDR1 SGHTA, CDR2 FQGNSA. This CDR3 is 17 amino acids long. This CDR3 reads CASSSETGERSNQPQHF. CDR3 nucleotide sequence: TGTGCCAGCAGCTCCGAGACAGGGGAACGTAGCAATCAGCCCCAGCATTTT.

The gene calls are TRBV11-2 and TRBJ2-3; TRBD1 is a possible D gene (5 bases). Germline loops: CDR1 SGHAT, CDR2 FQNNGV. CDR3 length equals 14 residues. With 5 bases removed from V and 0 bases from J, the gap between germline ends came to 9 bases. DNA for the CDR3: TGTGCCAGCAGCCCCAGGGTTAGCACAGATACGCAGTATTTT. Its protein product is CASSPRVSTDTQYF.

This rearrangement joins TRBV6-1 to TRBJ2-4; 9 nucleotides agree with TRBD1. Germline V gene lookup returns CDR1 MNHNS and CDR2 SASEGT. Trimming at V came to 4 bases and at J to 0 bases, leaving 13 bases not matched to a gene. The CDR3 is made up of 19 amino acids. CDR3 nucleotide sequence: TGTGCCAGCAGTGGACCGGGACAGGGTTCGACCCTAGCCAAAAACATTCAGTACTTC. Translated, it gives CASSGPGQGSTLAKNIQYF.

The chain combines TRBV30 with TRBJ2-2; the D gene is possibly TRBD2 (6 bases). The CDR3 runs 15 residues. The germline V gene encodes CDR1 GTSNPN and CDR2 SVGIG (reference sequence). The ends were cut back, 0 bases at V and 5 bases at J, with 13 bases in the middle. The CDR3 is CAWSVGFAGTGELFF. The CDR3 nucleotides are TGTGCCTGGAGTGTAGGGTTTGCGGGAACCGGGGAGCTGTTTTTT.

This chain connects TRBV27 to TRBJ1-2; D call uncertain. Trimming took off 8 bases at V and 4 bases at J, with 20 bases between the two ends. CDR1 and CDR2 from the germline V gene are MNHEY and SMNVEV (reference sequence). The CDR3 spans 15 residues. The CDR3 loop is CASQAGGRLGYGYTF. DNA of the CDR3: TGTGCCAGCCAGGCAGGAGGACGACTTGGCTATGGCTACACCTTC.

The chain joins TRBV5-6 to TRBJ2-1, with 9 nucleotides matching TRBD2. Trimming took 0 bases from V and 3 from J; bases not matched to a gene: 7. Germline CDR1 SGHDT, CDR2 YYEEEE. The CDR3 is 17 amino acids. This CDR3 reads CASSLGSGRVGYNEQFF. Here the CDR3 DNA reads TGTGCCAGCAGCTTGGGTAGCGGGAGAGTAGGCTACAATGAGCAGTTCTTC. Based on the CDR3 plus reference TRBV5-6 and TRBJ2-1, the full variable domain is DAGVTQSPTHLIKTRGQQVTLRCSPKSGHDTVSWYQQALGQGPQFIFQYYEEEERQRGNFPDRFSGHQFPNYSSELNVNALLLGDSALYLCASSLGSGRVGYNEQFFGPGTRLTVL.

The chain links TRBV13 to TRBJ1-2, with TRBD1 matching over 10 bases. This CDR3 region has 15 residues. Germline V gene data show CDR1 as PRHDT and CDR2 as FYEKMQ (reference sequence). Trimming cost V 5 bases and J 5 bases; bases outside gene matches: 8. CDR3 sequence: CASSTWTGGPYGYTF. The CDR3 bases are TGTGCCAGCAGCACTTGGACAGGGGGGCCATATGGCTACACCTTC.

CDR3 nucleotides: TGTGCCAGCAGTTTGACCGGGACTCCTCTTCGGCAGTACTTC. It translates to CASSLTGTPLRQYF. The rearrangement joins TRBV27 to TRBJ2-7; TRBD2 might be the D (6 bases). Trimming cost V 3 bases and J 9 bases, with 18 bases left between them. The CDR3 loop spans 14 amino acids. CDR1 and CDR2 (germline): MNHEY, SMNVEV (reference sequence).

This sequence joins TRBV5-1 and TRBJ2-5, with TRBD2 as a possible D gene (6 bases). V was clipped by 3 bases and J by 5 bases, with 17 bases between them. The CDR3 contains 15 residues. CDR1 and CDR2 from the germline V gene are SGHRS and YFSETQ. CDR3 in DNA: TGCGCCAGCAGCTATGAGGGAGGTTATATGGAGACCCAGTACTTC. Protein sequence: CASSYEGGYMETQYF.

This chain joins TRBV5-6 and TRBJ1-6; 7 nucleotides agree with TRBD1. The CDR3 spans 15 residues. The V segment lost 0 bases and the J segment 8 bases; nucleotides outside the gene matches: 5. Germline CDR1 reads SGHDT; CDR2 reads YYEEEE. The CDR3 DNA reads as TGTGCCAGCAGCTTGGGACAGGGTTTTGATTCACCCCTCCACTTT. It yields the protein CASSLGQGFDSPLHF.

CDR3 sequence reads: CASSWGLAGLDEQFF. CDR3 nucleotide sequence: TGCGCCAGCAGCTGGGGACTAGCGGGATTGGATGAGCAGTTCTTC. The chain has TRBV5-1 and TRBJ2-1; 13 bases match TRBD2. The CDR3 runs 15 residues. From germline, CDR1 is SGHRS and CDR2 YFSETQ. V lost 3 bases, J lost 8 bases, and 5 bases stayed unmatched. The full variable domain, rest sourced from reference TRBV5-1 and TRBJ2-1, is KAGVTQTPRYLIKTRGQQVTLSCSPISGHRSVSWYQQTPGQGLQFLFEYFSETQRNKGNFPGRFSGRQFSNSRSEMNVSTLELGDSALYLCASSWGLAGLDEQFFGPGTRLTVL.

The chain couples TRBV6-5 to TRBJ1-1; no firm D call. Trimming cost V 0 bases and J 3 bases, with 14 bases left between them. CDR1 MNHEY and CDR2 SVGAGI come from the germline V gene. The CDR3 has 16 amino acids. Here the CDR3 DNA reads TGTGCCAGCAGTTACTCTTGGGCAGCTCGGTACACTGAAGCTTTCTTT. As protein: CASSYSWAARYTEAFF.

The CDR3 bases are TGCGCCAGCAGCCAAGATGGGCTAGCGGGAGGTTCGGACTCCTACAATGAGCAGTTCTTC. It translates to CASSQDGLAGGSDSYNEQFF. V is TRBV4-3 and J is TRBJ2-1; the match to TRBD2 covers 11 bases. V trimming: 0 bases; J trimming: 0 bases; junction bases outside the gene matches: 10. Germline CDR1 LGHNA, CDR2 YSLEER. The CDR3 covers 20 residues.

The gene calls are TRBV7-9 and TRBJ2-1; the match to TRBD2 covers 9 bases. V was clipped by 1 base and J by 5 bases; unmatched bases: 6. The germline V gene has CDR1 SEHNR and CDR2 FQNEAQ (reference sequence). This CDR3 contains 16 residues. The DNA for the CDR3 is TGTGCCAGCAGCTTAGTATCCAGCGGGAGGAACAATGAGCAGTTCTTC. This translates into CASSLVSSGRNNEQFF.

This chain links TRBV6-1 with TRBJ1-1; a weak D match, TRBD1 (6 bases). Germline V gene data show CDR1 as MNHNS and CDR2 as SASEGT. The V end was cut by 4 bases, the J end by 1 base, with 22 bases between. CDR3 length: 18 amino acids. CDR3 in amino acids: CASSGARLGLTGNTEAFF. The DNA for the CDR3 is TGTGCCAGCAGTGGGGCCCGGTTAGGTCTGACAGGGAACACTGAAGCTTTCTTT.

The chain recombines TRBV28 with TRBJ2-6; D may be TRBD1 (6 bases). Germline-derived CDR1 and CDR2 are MDHEN and SYDVKM. Trimming stripped 7 bases from V and 0 bases from J, with 16 bases between. The CDR3 has 17 amino acids. The CDR3 DNA sequence: TGTGCCAGCACAGCAGTGCAGGGGTACTCTGGGGCCAACGTCCTGACTTTC. Translating gives CASTAVQGYSGANVLTF.

This clone has just one count. The V gene is TRBV7-9, the J gene TRBJ1-2; 8 bases are a match to TRBD1. The V segment lost 2 bases and the J segment 6 bases; nucleotides outside the gene matches: 8. There are 15 residues in the CDR3. Germline CDR1 is SEHNR and CDR2 is FQNEAQ (reference sequence). The CDR3 here is CASSLSLTGVDGYTF. CDR3 sequence (DNA): TGTGCCAGCAGCTTATCCCTGACAGGGGTGGATGGCTACACCTTC.

The rearrangement links TRBV10-3 to TRBJ2-1, with 11 bases fitting TRBD2. Trimming took 4 bases from V and 3 from J; bases not matched to a gene: 8. The CDR3 is made up of 17 amino acids. Germline V gene data show CDR1 as ENHRY and CDR2 as SYGVKD. DNA of the CDR3: TGTGCCATCAGTGGTCACCCACTAGCGGGAGTCTACAATGAGCAGTTCTTC. Residues: CAISGHPLAGVYNEQFF.

V gene TRBV6-1 combines with J gene TRBJ2-2; 7 bases match TRBD1. Germline CDR1 is MNHNS and CDR2 is SASEGT. The CDR3 loop spans 13 amino acids. Trimming took 5 bases from V and 8 from J; bases not matched to a gene: 5. CDR3 residues: CASSPDRMGELFF. The DNA of the CDR3 is TGTGCCAGCAGTCCGGACAGGATGGGGGAGCTGTTTTTT.

Concerning this clone: The sample contains more than one DNA sequence encoding this CDR3. V is TRBV30 and J is TRBJ1-1; D is unresolved. Germline V gene data show CDR1 as GTSNPN and CDR2 as SVGIG (reference sequence). V was pared by 8 bases and J by 3 bases, with 16 bases between. CDR3 length equals 13 residues. CDR3 nucleotides: TGTGCCCGGACGGCGAACCAGGACACTGAAGCTTTCTTT. Protein sequence: CARTANQDTEAFF.

The chain uses TRBV9 and TRBJ2-4, with TRBD2 as a possible D gene (5 bases). Germline-derived CDR1 and CDR2 are SGDLS and YYNGEE. The CDR3 contains 14 residues. V was trimmed by 2 bases and J by 3 bases, leaving 9 bases between them. Written as DNA, the CDR3 is TGTGCCAGCAGCGTTCGTAGCGTCAAAAACATTCAGTACTTC. Translation gives CASSVRSVKNIQYF.

The rearrangement joins TRBV27 to TRBJ2-3; TRBD1 matches at 7 bases. This CDR3 has 13 amino acids. The J segment lost 10 bases and the V segment lost 3 bases, leaving 7 bases of the junction unmatched. The V gene's germline CDR1 is MNHEY and CDR2 SMNVEV (reference sequence). The chain's CDR3 is CASSFQGQRAQYF. The CDR3, as DNA: TGTGCCAGCAGTTTCCAGGGACAGAGGGCGCAGTATTTT.

CDR3 residues: CASSFGLAGENEQYF. In nucleotides, the CDR3 is TGTGCCAGCAGCTTCGGACTAGCGGGAGAGAATGAGCAGTACTTC. The chain has TRBV5-6 and TRBJ2-7, with TRBD2 identical over 13 bases. V shed 2 bases and J 7 bases; nucleotides not matched to a gene: 6. The V gene's germline CDR1 is SGHDT and CDR2 YYEEEE. The CDR3 has 15 amino acids.

V is TRBV7-2 and J is TRBJ2-1, with TRBD2 matching over 12 bases. Per the germline V gene, CDR1 is SGHTA and CDR2 is FQGNSA. The V segment lost 6 bases and the J segment 3 bases; nucleotides outside the gene matches: 6. The CDR3 sequence is 16 residues long. The DNA of the CDR3 is TGTGCCAGCAGAGCTAGCGGGAGGGCTATCTACAATGAGCAGTTCTTC. Its protein is CASRASGRAIYNEQFF.

V and J are TRBV18 and TRBJ1-3; no firm D call. CDR3 size: 14 residues. CDR1 is KGHSH, CDR2 LQKENI, per germline. Trimming cost V 2 bases and J 3 bases, with 8 bases left between them. CDR3 sequence: CASSPSTSGNTIYF. CDR3 sequence (DNA): TGTGCCAGCTCACCATCAACCAGTGGAAACACCATATATTTT.